A selection of T cell receptor beta chains follows, all from one sample in a study of blood T cell repertoires in COVID-19. Profiled with immunoSEQ multiplex PCR; TCRdb holds only in-frame clones, not every one. Of approximately 390,000 clones in the sample, 80% to 90% are singletons; the top ten hold 2.3%. What was sequenced was peripheral blood. These receptors originate from a woman in her sixties or seventies with COVID-19, enrolled during active disease. The CDR3 runs from the conserved cysteine through the conserved F or W. The D gene is left open where the match is weak. Only some rows state a clone size, as once, few, many or a class for expanded clones.

>13|TRBV7-3|-|TRBJ2-1|-
TGTGCCAGCAGCTTAAGTTTATACAATGAGCAGTTCTTC
CASSLSLYNEQFF
>14|TRBV24-1|-|TRBJ2-5|-
TGTGCCACCAGTGATTTGTCAGGGGTCGAGACCCAGTACTTC
CATSDLSGVETQYF
>13|TRBV12-5|-|TRBJ1-1|-
TGTGCTAGTGGTTTGGCACTGTACACTGAAGCTTTCTTT
CASGLALYTEAFF
>16|TRBV4-1|few|TRBJ2-3|TRBD2
TGCGCCAGCAGCCAAGTAAGACTAGCGGGGAGAGATACGCAGTATTTT
CASSQVRLAGRDTQYF
>16|TRBV27|-|TRBJ2-1|-
TGTGCCAGCAGTTTATCCCCCTACTCCTACTCCAATGAGCAGTTCTTC
CASSLSPYSYSNEQFF
>14|TRBV29-1|-|TRBJ2-2|-
TGCAGCGTTGTCCCAGGGGCGGGCACCGGGGAGCTGTTTTTT
CSVVPGAGTGELFF
>14|TRBV11-2|-|TRBJ1-5|-
TGTGCCAGCAGCTTAGGTCGGGAGGGACAGCCCCAGCATTTT
CASSLGREGQPQHF
>11|TRBV6-5|-|TRBJ2-7|TRBD1
TGTGCCAGCAGTTACATGGGGACAGCGTACTTC
CASSYMGTAYF
>12|TRBV6-5|-|TRBJ2-2|TRBD2
TGTGCCAGCGGGGGGGTCCGGTCGGAGCTGTTTTTT
CASGGVRSELFF
>15|TRBV3-1/TRBV3-2|-|TRBJ2-5|TRBD2
TGTGCCAGCAGCCAAGAGTCCGGGGGGGTGGAGACCCAGTACTTC
CASSQESGGVETQYF
>14|TRBV25-1|-|TRBJ1-1|TRBD1
TGTGCCAGCAGATCTTCGACAGGGCCCACTGAAGCTTTCTTT
CASRSSTGPTEAFF
>16|TRBV4-1|-|TRBJ2-7|TRBD2
TGCGCCAGCAGCCAAGGTCTAGCGGGGGTCTCCTACGAGCAGTACTTC
CASSQGLAGVSYEQYF
>16|TRBV5-5|few|TRBJ1-6|TRBD1
TGTGCCAGCAGCCCCCTGGGACAGTCTTATAATTCACCCCTCCACTTT
CASSPLGQSYNSPLHF
>14|TRBV3-1/TRBV3-2|-|TRBJ1-2|-
TGTGCCAGCAGCCGTGGGGGAGGGATCTATGGCTACACCTTC
CASSRGGGIYGYTF
>16|TRBV9|-|TRBJ1-2|-
TGTGCCAGCAGCGTAGACCTTCAGGGGCCCCCAGGTGGCTACACCTTC
CASSVDLQGPPGGYTF
>15|TRBV6-5|-|TRBJ2-3|TRBD1
TGTGCCAGCAGTTACTGGGGGACAGGGACCGATACGCAGTATTTT
CASSYWGTGTDTQYF
>16|TRBV9|-|TRBJ1-4|-
TGTGCCAGCAGCCAGGGGATTCGACAGAATAATGAAAAACTGTTTTTT
CASSQGIRQNNEKLFF
>13|TRBV28|-|TRBJ1-1|-
TGTGCCAGCAGTGGACAGAAGAACACTGAAGCTTTCTTT
CASSGQKNTEAFF
>13|TRBV3-1/TRBV3-2|-|TRBJ1-2|-
TGTGCCAGCAGCCGGGGCACAAACTATGGCTACACCTTC
CASSRGTNYGYTF
>15|TRBV2|once|TRBJ2-3|TRBD1
TGTGCCAGCCGACCCGGGACAGCAAGCACAGATACGCAGTATTTT
CASRPGTASTDTQYF
>16|TRBV19|once|TRBJ2-1|TRBD2
TGTGCCAGTAGTGCCCTAGCGGGGGCCGGGGGGAATGAGCAGTTCTTC
CASSALAGAGGNEQFF
>14|TRBV7-9|-|TRBJ1-4|-
TGTGCCAGCAGCCGCGGGTCAACTAATGAAAAACTGTTTTTT
CASSRGSTNEKLFF
>14|TRBV3-1/TRBV3-2|-|TRBJ2-5|TRBD2
TGTGCCAGCAGCCATCGGGGGAGGGGAGAGACCCAGTACTTC
CASSHRGRGETQYF
>17|TRBV7-9|-|TRBJ2-2|-
TGTGCCAGCAGCCCCGGGGCGGGGGCCAAGAACACCGGGGAGCTGTTTTTT
CASSPGAGAKNTGELFF
>14|TRBV18|few|TRBJ1-5|TRBD1
TGTGCCAGCTCGGCGACAGGGGGCGATCAGCCCCAGCATTTT
CASSATGGDQPQHF
>15|TRBV10-2|-|TRBJ1-5|-
TGCGCCAGCAGTAAAGGTCCAGGTAGCAATCAGCCCCAGCATTTT
CASSKGPGSNQPQHF
>15|TRBV11-3|few|TRBJ2-1|-
TGTGCCAGCAGCTTAGATTCCCAGGGCATCAATGAGCAGTTCTTC
CASSLDSQGINEQFF
>13|TRBV11-2|-|TRBJ1-4|-
TGTGCCAGCAGCTTAGCCCAGGGGAGAAAACTGTTTTTT
CASSLAQGRKLFF